These 19 T cell receptor beta chains were sequenced from one sample in a study of OX40 agonist ivuxolimab in advanced cancers. Clones were read by immunoSEQ multiplex PCR, and TCRdb kept only the in-frame ones, dropping some. The data contain some 80,000 clones, 65% to 90% of them seen just once; the ten biggest clones take up about 0.66%. The sample was CD4+ or CD8+ T cells sorted from blood, taken in a trial of the OX40 agonist ivuxolimab. These receptors were taken from an adult with an advanced solid tumor such as melanoma, head and neck, liver or kidney cancer.

The chain carries TRBV6-1 and TRBJ2-5; TRBD1 matches 7 bases. CDR3 length equals 15 residues. Unmatched junction bases numbered 8, after V lost 6 bases and J lost 1 base. Per the germline V gene, CDR1 is MNHNS and CDR2 is SASEGT. CDR3 in DNA: TGTGCCAGCAGCTCAAGGGGACAGAGCCAAGAGACCCAGTACTTC. It specifies CASSSRGQSQETQYF.

This sequence joins TRBV7-3 and TRBJ1-1, with D perhaps TRBD1 (5 bases). The germline CDR1 and CDR2 sequences are SGHTA and FQGTGA. V gave up 2 bases and J gave up 4 bases, with 14 bases separating them. CDR3 size: 15 residues. In DNA form, the CDR3 reads TGTGCCAGCAGCTTAGAGATGGGGCTGGGCACTGAAGCTTTCTTT. Translating it yields CASSLEMGLGTEAFF.

This CDR3 is CASSLGATSYEQYF. The CDR3 DNA reads as TGTGCCAGCAGCTTAGGGGCCACCTCCTACGAGCAGTACTTC. The chain carries TRBV7-2 and TRBJ2-7; the D is unclear. V dropped 1 base and J dropped 0 bases, with 7 bases sitting between them. The CDR3 consists of 14 residues. Germline V CDR1 and CDR2: SGHTA, FQGNSA. Full variable domain (outside the CDR3, taken from reference TRBV7-2 and TRBJ2-7): GAGVSQSPSNKVTEKGKDVELRCDPISGHTALYWYRQSLGQGLEFLIYFQGNSAPDKSGLPSDRFSAERTGGSVSTLTIQRTQQEDSAVYLCASSLGATSYEQYFGPGTRLTVT.

For the CDR3, the DNA is TGTGCCAGCAGCGCGGGACAGGGAGGCACAGATACGCAGTATTTT. This sequence encodes CASSAGQGGTDTQYF. V is TRBV7-2 and J is TRBJ2-3; TRBD1 matches at 9 bases. V dropped 5 bases and J dropped 1; count of bases not matched to a gene: 4. Germline values: CDR1 SGHTA, CDR2 FQGNSA. The CDR3 runs 15 residues.

The J gene is TRBJ2-5, the V gene TRBV10-3; 8 bases agree with TRBD2. This CDR3 is built from 15 residues. Germline V CDR1 and CDR2: ENHRY, SYGVKD. V lost 8 bases, J lost 5 bases, and 13 bases stayed unmatched. CDR3 bases: TGTGCCATCGGAACGGGGGGGGCAACCGTGGAGACCCAGTACTTC. Amino acids: CAIGTGGATVETQYF.

Only a few counts were recorded for this clone. This chain joins TRBV6-1 and TRBJ2-3; D is unclear. Germline CDR1 MNHNS, CDR2 SASEGT. V lost 1 base to trimming and J lost 0 bases, with 8 bases between them. This CDR3 is 15 amino acids long. This CDR3 is CASSEGVASTDTQYF. Written as DNA, the CDR3 is TGTGCCAGCAGTGAAGGCGTGGCGAGCACAGATACGCAGTATTTT.

The rearrangement joins TRBV7-9 to TRBJ2-1; TRBD2 agrees at 13 bases. There are 15 residues in the CDR3. Unmatched junction bases numbered 2, after V lost 3 bases and J lost 6 bases. Per the germline V gene, CDR1 is SEHNR and CDR2 is FQNEAQ (reference sequence). The DNA for the CDR3 is TGTGCCAGCAGCTTGGGACTAGCGGGGCTCAATGAGCAGTTCTTC. Protein: CASSLGLAGLNEQFF.

The chain joins TRBV30 to TRBJ1-5, with a possible D match to TRBD1 (5 bases). The CDR3 covers 14 residues. Germline assignment: CDR1 GTSNPN and CDR2 SVGIG (reference sequence). Deletions cut 0 bases from V and 6 bases from J, with 12 bases between. The CDR3 DNA is TGTGCCTGGAGTGTATTGGAGGGGAGTCAGCCCCAGCATTTT. Encoded protein: CAWSVLEGSQPQHF.

The chain links TRBV18 to TRBJ1-4; the match to TRBD1 covers 8 bases. The CDR3 is made up of 15 amino acids. Germline V gene data show CDR1 as KGHSH and CDR2 as LQKENI. The trim removed 3 bases at V and 6 bases at J, leaving 6 bases unmatched. In nucleotides, the CDR3 is TGTGCCAGCTCACCTAGACAGGGGAGGGATGAAAAACTGTTTTTT. This codes for CASSPRQGRDEKLFF.

This chain joins TRBV7-8 and TRBJ2-5; 9 nucleotides agree with TRBD2. Germline CDR1 reads SGHVS; CDR2 reads FQNEAQ. The J segment lost 5 bases and the V segment lost 1 base, leaving 5 bases of the junction unmatched. The CDR3 sequence is 15 residues long. The CDR3, as DNA: TGTGCCAGCAGCTTAGTGGGAGGACTAGCGGAGACCCAGTACTTC. Its protein is CASSLVGGLAETQYF.

The J gene is TRBJ2-5, the V gene TRBV7-3, with TRBD1 matching over 7 bases. In germline, CDR1 is SGHTA, CDR2 FQGTGA. The length of the CDR3 is 16 residues. The J segment lost 4 bases and the V segment lost 1 base, leaving 9 bases of the junction unmatched. The CDR3 sequence is CASSLKQGPPLETQYF. Written as DNA, the CDR3 is TGTGCCAGCAGCTTAAAACAGGGGCCCCCCTTAGAGACCCAGTACTTC.

The chain employs TRBV7-3 and TRBJ2-1; D gene unclear. The CDR3 runs 15 residues. Germline CDR1 and CDR2: SGHTA and FQGTGA. V was shortened by 5 bases and J by 0 bases, with 11 bases between the two germline ends. As DNA, the CDR3 is TGTGCCAGCAGCCCGAGCATAGGCTCCTACAATGAGCAGTTCTTC. It codes for CASSPSIGSYNEQFF.

The chain joins TRBV2 to TRBJ2-2; D is uncertain. V was clipped by 5 bases and J by 1 base, with 8 bases between them. CDR1 is SNHLY, CDR2 FYNNEI, per germline. This CDR3 spans 14 amino acids. CDR3: CASSQGKNTGELFF. CDR3 DNA sequence: TGTGCCAGCAGTCAAGGGAAGAACACCGGGGAGCTGTTTTTT. Together with reference TRBV2 and TRBJ2-2, the CDR3 gives the full variable domain: EPEVTQTPSHQVTQMGQEVILRCVPISNHLYFYWYRQILGQKVEFLVSFYNNEISEKSEIFDDQFSVERPDGSNFTLKIRSTKLEDSAMYFCASSQGKNTGELFFGEGSRLTVL.

This chain joins TRBV7-2 and TRBJ1-3; perhaps TRBD1 as D (5 bases). CDR3 length: 16 amino acids. Trimming cost V 0 bases and J 2 bases, with 11 bases left between them. Germline V lookup: CDR1 SGHTA, CDR2 FQGNSA. Here the CDR3 DNA reads TGTGCCAGCAGCTTAGCGGAGGCAGGGACTGGAAACACCATATATTTT. Its translation: CASSLAEAGTGNTIYF.

This chain links TRBV7-8 with TRBJ2-5, with D unclear. Germline CDR1 is SGHVS and CDR2 is FQNEAQ. Trimming took off 3 bases at V and 11 bases at J, with 19 bases between the two ends. This CDR3 region has 14 residues. This CDR3 reads CASSFAREGRSQYF. The CDR3 bases are TGTGCCAGCAGCTTCGCGCGTGAAGGCCGTTCTCAGTACTTC.

The J gene is TRBJ2-2, the V gene TRBV7-9; perhaps TRBD2 as D (6 bases). Germline lookup yields CDR1 SEHNR and CDR2 FQNEAQ (reference sequence). The CDR3 length is 15 residues. The ends were cut back, 6 bases at V and 4 bases at J, with 15 bases in the middle. The CDR3 loop reads CASRESGDGTGELFF. The DNA of the CDR3 is TGTGCCAGCAGGGAATCGGGGGATGGCACCGGGGAGCTGTTTTTT.

The chain is built from TRBV9 and TRBJ2-1; maybe TRBD2 (5 bases). Trimming left V 2 bases short and J 4 bases short, with 13 bases between. The length of the CDR3 is 15 residues. Germline lookup yields CDR1 SGDLS and CDR2 YYNGEE. The CDR3 nucleotides are TGTGCCAGCAGCGTCCGGGATAGAACTTACAATGAGCAGTTCTTC. It specifies CASSVRDRTYNEQFF. The full variable domain, completed using reference TRBV9 and TRBJ2-1, is DSGVTQTPKHLITATGQRVTLRCSPRSGDLSVYWYQQSLDQGLQFLIQYYNGEERAKGNILERFSAQQFPDLHSELNLSSLELGDSALYFCASSVRDRTYNEQFFGPGTRLTVL.

V and J are TRBV5-1 and TRBJ2-3; D is perhaps TRBD1 or TRBD2 (5 bases each). V dropped 0 bases and J dropped 6 bases, with 17 bases sitting between them. CDR1 is SGHRS and CDR2 is YFSETQ in the germline V gene. This CDR3 has 16 amino acids. The CDR3 sequence: CASSLVRLDRGDTQYF. As DNA, the CDR3 is TGCGCCAGCAGCTTGGTCCGACTGGACCGGGGCGATACGCAGTATTTT. The full variable domain, its missing parts supplied by reference TRBV5-1 and TRBJ2-3, is KAGVTQTPRYLIKTRGQQVTLSCSPISGHRSVSWYQQTPGQGLQFLFEYFSETQRNKGNFPGRFSGRQFSNSRSEMNVSTLELGDSALYLCASSLVRLDRGDTQYFGPGTRLTVL.

The CDR3 sequence is CASSPLPSTGEEKLFF. The CDR3 DNA reads as TGTGCCAGCTCACCACTTCCGTCCACAGGAGAGGAAAAACTGTTTTTT. This sequence joins TRBV18 and TRBJ1-4; the D gene is possibly TRBD1 (5 bases). The V gene lost 1 base and the J gene lost 8 bases, with 17 bases spanning the gap. The CDR3 has 16 residues. Germline V lookup: CDR1 KGHSH, CDR2 LQKENI.